The 32 T cell receptor beta chains reported below all come from one sample, sequenced in a study of blood T cell repertoires in COVID-19. Data came from immunoSEQ multiplex PCR; TCRdb stores just in-frame clones and leaves some out. The table has approximately 230,000 clones, approximately 90% seen once. Sequenced material: peripheral blood. These receptors originate from a woman aged 25 to 45 with COVID-19, enrolled during active disease.

V and J are TRBV9 and TRBJ1-4; the D gene is possibly TRBD1 (5 bases). Per the germline V gene, CDR1 is SGDLS and CDR2 is YYNGEE. The length of the CDR3 is 15 residues. The V end lost 4 bases, the J end lost 2 bases, and 12 bases lay between the germline ends. The CDR3 sequence: CASSPQGKTNEKLFF. The CDR3 DNA reads as TGTGCCAGCAGCCCCCAGGGAAAGACTAATGAAAAACTGTTTTTT. Supplemented by reference TRBV9 and TRBJ1-4, the full variable domain reads DSGVTQTPKHLITATGQRVTLRCSPRSGDLSVYWYQQSLDQGLQFLIQYYNGEERAKGNILERFSAQQFPDLHSELNLSSLELGDSALYFCASSPQGKTNEKLFFGSGTQLSVL.

This clone appeared a few times. The chain's CDR3 is CASRGFSTNEKLFF. The CDR3 nucleotides read TGTGCCAGCCGCGGGTTCTCAACTAATGAAAAACTGTTTTTT. This rearrangement joins TRBV28 to TRBJ1-4; D gene unclear. Trimming removed 8 bases from V and 0 bases from J, with 10 bases in between. This CDR3 region has 14 residues. In germline, CDR1 is MDHEN, CDR2 SYDVKM.

The chain uses TRBV5-8 and TRBJ2-1; possibly TRBD1 for D (5 bases). The CDR3 extends over 14 amino acids. Trimming stripped 2 bases from V and 7 bases from J, with 13 bases between. Germline V gene data show CDR1 as SGHTS and CDR2 as YDEGEE. The CDR3: CASSLHGAVNEQFF. DNA for the CDR3: TGTGCCAGCAGCTTACATGGGGCGGTAAATGAGCAGTTCTTC.

J is TRBJ2-3 and V is TRBV20-1, with unresolved D. This CDR3 has 11 amino acids. The germline gives CDR1 DFQATT, CDR2 SNEGSKA (reference sequence). The ends were cut back, 8 bases at V and 5 bases at J, with 11 bases in the middle. CDR3 region: CSRVRGDTQYF. The CDR3 bases are TGCAGTAGAGTCCGAGGAGATACGCAGTATTTT.

The gene calls are TRBV6-5 and TRBJ1-1; no clear D gene. From germline, CDR1 is MNHEY and CDR2 SVGAGI. The CDR3 spans 14 residues. Trimming took 5 bases from V and 1 from J, leaving 11 bases between them. CDR3: CASSPIRQNTEAFF. The CDR3 DNA is TGTGCCAGCAGTCCAATACGACAGAACACTGAAGCTTTCTTT.

The V gene is TRBV20-1, the J gene TRBJ2-7, with a possible D match to TRBD2 (5 bases). The germline gives CDR1 DFQATT, CDR2 SNEGSKA (reference sequence). The CDR3 covers 11 residues. Trimming pared 6 bases from V and 5 bases from J, leaving 11 bases between. The CDR3 sequence is CSAPLVDEQYF. As DNA, the CDR3 is TGCAGTGCCCCACTAGTAGACGAGCAGTACTTC.

The rearrangement links TRBV18 to TRBJ1-2, with TRBD1 as a possible D gene (5 bases). CDR3 length: 15 amino acids. Per the germline V gene, CDR1 is KGHSH and CDR2 is LQKENI. Trimming shortened V by 6 bases and J by 3 bases, and 17 bases separated the two germline ends. CDR3 in amino acids: CASSLGGTLDYGYTF. The CDR3 DNA follows: TGTGCCAGCTCCCTCGGGGGGACCCTTGACTATGGCTACACCTTC. Together with reference TRBV18 and TRBJ1-2, the CDR3 gives the full variable domain: NAGVMQNPRHLVRRRGQEARLRCSPMKGHSHVYWYRQLPEEGLKFMVYLQKENIIDESGMPKERFSAEFPKEGPSILRIQQVVRGDSAAYFCASSLGGTLDYGYTFGSGTRLTVV.

The chain links TRBV4-2 to TRBJ1-1, with 7 positions matching TRBD1. CDR3 length: 17 amino acids. V was clipped by 1 base and J by 1 base; unmatched bases: 9. In germline, CDR1 is LGHNA, CDR2 YNFKEQ. CDR3 region: CASSQVGAGGRNTEAFF. The CDR3, as DNA: TGTGCCAGCAGCCAAGTGGGCGCAGGGGGGAGGAACACTGAAGCTTTCTTT.

This chain uses TRBV10-3 with TRBJ2-5, with D perhaps matching TRBD1 (5 bases). In germline, CDR1 is ENHRY, CDR2 SYGVKD. This CDR3 is built from 14 residues. V was pared by 0 bases and J by 5 bases, with 10 bases between. The CDR3 protein is CAISESQGWETQYF. CDR3 DNA: TGTGCCATCAGTGAGTCGCAGGGATGGGAGACCCAGTACTTC.

The V call is TRBV24-1, the J call TRBJ2-2; 7 bases map to TRBD2. The CDR3 extends over 16 amino acids. The trim removed 3 bases at V and 0 bases at J, leaving 3 bases unmatched. CDR1 is KGHDR and CDR2 is SFDVKD in the germline V gene. CDR3 region: CATSDGSGANTGELFF. CDR3 coding DNA: TGTGCCACCAGTGATGGGAGCGGGGCGAACACCGGGGAGCTGTTTTTT.

This clone was observed a handful of times. This sequence joins TRBV6-5 and TRBJ2-2; no firm D call. Germline V gene data show CDR1 as MNHEY and CDR2 as SVGAGI. The CDR3 sequence is 12 residues long. V lost 2 bases and J 6 bases, leaving 4 bases between the germline ends. The CDR3 coding sequence is TGTGCCAGCAGTTACGTAGCCGGGGAGCTGTTTTTT. Translated, it gives CASSYVAGELFF.

The J gene is TRBJ1-1, the V gene TRBV6-5; perhaps TRBD1 as D (5 bases). The CDR3 has 14 residues. Germline lookup yields CDR1 MNHEY and CDR2 SVGAGI. Trimming left V 7 bases short and J 4 bases short, with 16 bases between. This chain's CDR3 is CASTLGGTSTEAFF. The CDR3 coding sequence is TGTGCCAGCACCCTCGGGGGGACGAGCACTGAAGCTTTCTTT.

The J gene is TRBJ1-4, the V gene TRBV6-9; D gene unclear. Germline V CDR1 and CDR2: MNHGY, SVAAGI. The CDR3 covers 16 residues. V gave up 8 bases and J gave up 2 bases, with 18 bases separating them. As DNA, the CDR3 is TGTGCCAGCCACTGTATGGTGATTCGGACTAATGAAAAACTGTTTTTT. Its protein product is CASHCMVIRTNEKLFF.

The V call is TRBV5-4, the J call TRBJ2-7; a possible D gene is TRBD2 (5 bases). CDR3 size: 16 residues. Trimming removed 3 bases from V and 0 bases from J, with 16 bases in between. From germline, CDR1 is SGHNT and CDR2 YYREEE (reference sequence). CDR3 amino acids: CASSSGGTLSSYEQYV. CDR3 sequence (DNA): TGTGCCAGCAGCTCCGGAGGAACACTAAGCTCCTACGAGCAGTACGTC.

V usage is TRBV4-3 and J usage is TRBJ2-3, with TRBD2 matching 12 bases. The germline V gene has CDR1 LGHNA and CDR2 YSLEER. V trimming: 3 bases; J trimming: 0 bases; junction bases outside the gene matches: 4. CDR3 length: 17 amino acids. This CDR3 reads CASSHRTSGASTDTQYF. The CDR3 coding sequence is TGCGCCAGCAGCCACCGGACTAGCGGGGCTAGCACAGATACGCAGTATTTT.

This chain links TRBV29-1 with TRBJ2-3; 10 bases are a match to TRBD1. Unmatched junction bases numbered 5, after V lost 6 bases and J lost 2 bases. The CDR3 is 14 residues long. The germline CDR1 and CDR2 sequences are SQVTM and ANQGSEA. The CDR3 coding sequence is TGCAGCGTACCGGGACAGGGGTTCACAGATACGCAGTATTTT. Translating it yields CSVPGQGFTDTQYF.

The chain is built from TRBV19 and TRBJ2-1; 11 bases are a match to TRBD2. The V gene's germline CDR1 is LNHDA and CDR2 SQIVND (reference sequence). This CDR3 is 16 amino acids long. After removal of 6 bases from V and 4 bases from J, the junction contained 8 bases not matched to a gene. This CDR3 is CASSDLSGREYNEQFF. DNA of the CDR3: TGTGCCAGTAGCGACCTTAGCGGGAGGGAGTACAATGAGCAGTTCTTC.

V gene TRBV18 combines with J gene TRBJ1-1; 7 nucleotides match TRBD1. The CDR3 is 15 residues long. V lost 3 bases and J lost 0; bases outside the gene matches: 4. CDR1 is KGHSH, CDR2 LQKENI, per germline. The DNA for the CDR3 is TGTGCCAGCTCACCCGGCGGACAGGTGAACACTGAAGCTTTCTTT. This encodes CASSPGGQVNTEAFF.

V gene TRBV18 combines with J gene TRBJ1-1; 7 bases are shared with TRBD1. J gave up 4 bases and V 5 bases, and 10 bases lay outside the gene matches. The germline V gene encodes CDR1 KGHSH and CDR2 LQKENI. The CDR3 consists of 15 residues. CDR3 in DNA: TGTGCCAGCTCAGACAACAGGGGCTGGACCACTGAAGCTTTCTTT. It encodes CASSDNRGWTTEAFF.

V and J are TRBV24-1 and TRBJ1-2; the D gene is possibly TRBD1 (6 bases). V lost 3 bases and J 5 bases, leaving 9 bases between the germline ends. This CDR3 is built from 13 residues. The germline gives CDR1 KGHDR, CDR2 SFDVKD. Here the CDR3 DNA reads TGTGCCACCAGTGATCCAGGGGAGTATGGCTACACCTTC. It codes for CATSDPGEYGYTF.

The V call is TRBV24-1, the J call TRBJ2-1, with D possibly being TRBD2 (6 bases). The CDR3 has 13 residues. CDR1 KGHDR and CDR2 SFDVKD come from the germline V gene. Trimming pared 10 bases from V and 0 bases from J, leaving 9 bases between. The CDR3 region has the DNA TGTGCCACTGGGGGGAGCTCCTACAATGAGCAGTTCTTC. It specifies CATGGSSYNEQFF.

This chain uses TRBV11-3 with TRBJ2-2; weak D call: TRBD2 (6 bases). The CDR3 totals 16 residues. The germline V and J ends were trimmed by 0 bases and 6 bases, with 14 bases remaining between them. Germline V gene data show CDR1 as SGHNT and CDR2 as YENEEA. CDR3 coding DNA: TGTGCCAGCAGCTTAGATCTGGAGGGACGGTCCGGGGAGCTGTTTTTT. It specifies CASSLDLEGRSGELFF.

This clone came up once. The chain is built from TRBV7-9 and TRBJ1-6; weak D call: TRBD1 (5 bases). CDR1 SEHNR and CDR2 FQNEAQ come from the germline V gene (reference sequence). Trimming left V 7 bases short and J 10 bases short, with 8 bases between. CDR3 length equals 11 residues. The CDR3 reads CASTSGSPLHF. DNA for the CDR3: TGTGCCAGCACTTCAGGGTCACCCCTCCACTTT.

This chain uses TRBV6-5 with TRBJ2-7; the D gene is possibly TRBD2 (6 bases). Trimming pared 5 bases from V and 0 bases from J, leaving 11 bases between. The V gene's germline CDR1 is MNHEY and CDR2 SVGAGI. This CDR3 region has 14 residues. CDR3 sequence reads: CASSPLGSSYEQYF. In DNA, the CDR3 is TGTGCCAGCAGTCCCCTCGGGAGCTCCTACGAGCAGTACTTC.

The V call is TRBV7-2, the J call TRBJ2-3; unclear D gene. The germline V and J ends were trimmed by 0 bases and 3 bases, with 10 bases remaining between them. Per germline, CDR1 SGHTA and CDR2 FQGNSA. The CDR3 has 15 amino acids. The CDR3 loop reads CASSLAPTRTDTQYF. The CDR3 DNA follows: TGTGCCAGCAGCTTAGCCCCAACCCGGACAGATACGCAGTATTTT.

V is TRBV4-3 and J is TRBJ1-2; a weak D match, TRBD1 (6 bases). The CDR3 totals 16 residues. V shed 3 bases and J shed 5 bases, with 19 bases lying between them. Germline assignment: CDR1 LGHNA and CDR2 YSLEER. In DNA form, the CDR3 reads TGCGCCAGCAGCCAGGCACTCGGGGGGCTGGCTTATGGCTACACCTTC. Its protein is CASSQALGGLAYGYTF.

V is TRBV2 and J is TRBJ1-5, with D uncertain. This CDR3 has 15 amino acids. V was clipped by 6 bases and J by 0 bases, with 12 bases between them. In germline, CDR1 is SNHLY, CDR2 FYNNEI. The CDR3 DNA reads as TGTGCCAGCAGGGCGACATTTGGTAGCAATCAGCCCCAGCATTTT. It translates to CASRATFGSNQPQHF.

This chain links TRBV2 with TRBJ1-2; the D gene is possibly TRBD1 (6 bases). Germline V gene lookup returns CDR1 SNHLY and CDR2 FYNNEI. Trimming took 4 bases from V and 6 from J, leaving 15 bases between them. The CDR3 is 14 residues long. The CDR3 bases are TGTGCCAGCAGTGGCAACAGGGTAGGCGATGGCTACACCTTC. It encodes CASSGNRVGDGYTF.

The chain recombines TRBV7-2 with TRBJ2-5, with TRBD1 matching over 8 bases. V shed 2 bases, J shed 5 bases, and the junction held 10 bases outside the gene matches. This CDR3 region has 16 residues. Germline V gives CDR1 SGHTA, CDR2 FQGNSA. The CDR3, as DNA: TGTGCCAGCAGCTTAAGGGGACAGGTCCTCGGGGAGACCCAGTACTTC. Its translation is CASSLRGQVLGETQYF.

The chain uses TRBV18 and TRBJ1-4; perhaps TRBD1 as D (6 bases). Trimming cost V 1 base and J 5 bases, with 11 bases left between them. The length of the CDR3 is 15 residues. The germline V gene encodes CDR1 KGHSH and CDR2 LQKENI. CDR3 in DNA: TGTGCCAGCTCACCACAAACAGGGAAGAATGAAAAACTGTTTTTT. Translated, it gives CASSPQTGKNEKLFF.

The V and J genes are TRBV29-1 and TRBJ2-1; 7 bases are shared with TRBD1. Germline V CDR1 and CDR2: SQVTM, ANQGSEA. The CDR3 sequence is 17 residues long. With V trimmed by 6 bases and J by 0 bases, 14 bases remained unmatched. The CDR3 region has the DNA TGCAGCGTCCAGGGGGAAGCGTTAGGCCGCTCCTACAATGAGCAGTTCTTC. It codes for CSVQGEALGRSYNEQFF.

V is TRBV7-2 and J is TRBJ1-1, with D perhaps matching TRBD1 (5 bases). V was trimmed by 5 bases and J by 6 bases, leaving 22 bases between them. The CDR3 is 16 residues long. From germline, CDR1 is SGHTA and CDR2 FQGNSA. Here the CDR3 reads CASSPSARTRGSEAFF. CDR3 sequence (DNA): TGTGCCAGCAGCCCTTCCGCCCGGACAAGGGGTTCTGAAGCTTTCTTT.